Below, 9 T cell receptor beta chains from the same sample are listed, as sequenced in a study of human T cells and chemical hapten exposure. TCRdb fed the RACE reads into MiXCR, producing one record per CDR3 protein. The table includes over 50,000 distinct CDR3 sequences, 9.5% to 10% detected once. Time point denoted: pre-sensitization, week 0. The treatment: therapeutic diphenylcyclopropenone sensitization with weekly scalp DPC. Before extraction, the whole blood was not fractionated, and total RNA was taken from it. Here the sequenced sample was whole blood, taken in connection with sensitization to the hapten diphenylcyclopropenone (DPC). Every receptor here comes from a woman in her 30s with alopecia areata. Some clones in this sample may be carry-over from other donors' samples.

V gene TRBV24-1 combines with J gene TRBJ2-7; TRBD1 matches at 10 bases. CDR1 and CDR2 from the germline V gene are KGHDR and SFDVKD. Germline trimming cut 4 bases from V and 7 bases from J; bases unmatched to any gene: 12. The CDR3 sequence is 16 residues long. This chain's CDR3 is CATSDPSGTGVGEQYF. The CDR3 DNA sequence: TGTGCCACCAGTGACCCTTCCGGGACAGGGGTCGGGGAGCAGTACTTC.

At least ten counts were recorded for this clonotype. This chain connects TRBV20-1 to TRBJ1-1; 7 bases agree with TRBD1. Trimming at V came to 3 bases and at J to 5 bases, leaving 9 bases not matched to a gene. In germline, CDR1 is DFQATT, CDR2 SNEGSKA (reference sequence). The CDR3 runs to 14 residues. The CDR3 region has the DNA TGCAGTGCTAGGGAGGGGGCGTATATAACTGAAGCTTTCTTT. Protein product: CSAREGAYITEAFF.

A few counts support this clonotype. V gene TRBV7-9 combines with J gene TRBJ1-5, with D perhaps matching TRBD1 (5 bases). The CDR3 has 15 amino acids. From germline, CDR1 is SEHNR and CDR2 FQNEAQ (reference sequence). Deletions cut 5 bases from V and 1 base from J, with 12 bases between. CDR3 protein: CASSLDSPSNQPQHF. The CDR3 DNA follows: TGTGCCAGCAGCCTAGACAGCCCCAGCAATCAGCCCCAGCATTTT.

The V gene is TRBV19, the J gene TRBJ2-3; D uncertain. The CDR3 totals 13 residues. The germline CDR1 and CDR2 sequences are LNHDA and SQIVND (reference sequence). The ends were cut back, 5 bases at V and 0 bases at J, with 6 bases in the middle. The CDR3 reads CASSLSSTDTQYF. The CDR3 DNA sequence: TGTGCCAGTAGTCTAAGTAGCACAGATACGCAGTATTTT.

This clonotype was observed a handful of times. This rearrangement joins TRBV5-1 to TRBJ2-3, with 9 bases lining up with TRBD2. Germline V gene sequence: CDR1 SGHRS, CDR2 YFSETQ. The ends lost 4 bases at V and 1 base at J; junction bases unmatched: 7. CDR3 length: 16 residues. The CDR3 reads CASSISGGRGTDTQYF. For the CDR3, the DNA is TGCGCCAGCAGCATAAGCGGGGGGAGGGGCACAGATACGCAGTATTTT.

In its sample, this clonotype was seen a few times. The chain uses TRBV6-5 and TRBJ1-4, with a possible D match to TRBD1 (6 bases). Trimming took 0 bases from V and 13 from J, leaving 12 bases between them. The CDR3 extends over 13 amino acids. Germline V gives CDR1 MNHEY, CDR2 SVGAGI. The CDR3 loop reads CASSYSPGGRLFF. Here the CDR3 DNA reads TGTGCCAGCAGTTACTCCCCGGGGGGGCGACTGTTTTTT.

This clonotype was seen a handful of times. The chain uses TRBV15 and TRBJ1-1; a weak D match, TRBD1 (5 bases). The CDR3 contains 15 residues. Trimming took off 0 bases at V and 4 bases at J, with 12 bases between the two ends. Germline V gives CDR1 LNHNV, CDR2 YYDKDF (reference sequence). CDR3 sequence: CATSRDMGQGTEAFF. For the CDR3, the DNA is TGTGCCACCAGCAGAGATATGGGGCAGGGCACTGAAGCTTTCTTT. The whole variable domain, remainder taken from reference TRBV15 and TRBJ1-1, is DAMVIQNPRYQVTQFGKPVTLSCSQTLNHNVMYWYQQKSSQAPKLLFHYYDKDFNNEADTPDNFQSRRPNTSFCFLDIRSPGLGDTAMYLCATSRDMGQGTEAFFGQGTRLTVV.

This clonotype was seen repeatedly, ten times or more. The V and J genes are TRBV12-3 or TRBV12-4 and TRBJ1-4; 7 nucleotides line up with TRBD1. V gave up 5 bases and J gave up 11 bases; unmatched junction bases: 14. CDR3 length: 15 residues. CDR3 protein: CASSPKIATGMKLFF. CDR3 sequence (DNA): TGTGCCAGCAGTCCGAAGATTGCGACAGGGATGAAACTGTTTTTT.

This clonotype was counted at least ten times. The chain links TRBV2 to TRBJ1-5; no clear D gene. The CDR3 sequence is 15 residues long. The germline V and J ends were trimmed by 3 bases and 9 bases, with 18 bases remaining between them. Looked up from germline, CDR1 is SNHLY and CDR2 is FYNNEI. The CDR3 reads CASSDNLNLPTPQHF. The CDR3 DNA follows: TGTGCCAGCAGTGACAACCTCAATCTCCCCACGCCCCAGCATTTT. The full variable domain, completed using reference TRBV2 and TRBJ1-5, is EPEVTQTPSHQVTQMGQEVILRCVPISNHLYFYWYRQILGQKVEFLVSFYNNEISEKSEIFDDQFSVERPDGSNFTLKIRSTKLEDSAMYFCASSDNLNLPTPQHFGDGTRLSIL.